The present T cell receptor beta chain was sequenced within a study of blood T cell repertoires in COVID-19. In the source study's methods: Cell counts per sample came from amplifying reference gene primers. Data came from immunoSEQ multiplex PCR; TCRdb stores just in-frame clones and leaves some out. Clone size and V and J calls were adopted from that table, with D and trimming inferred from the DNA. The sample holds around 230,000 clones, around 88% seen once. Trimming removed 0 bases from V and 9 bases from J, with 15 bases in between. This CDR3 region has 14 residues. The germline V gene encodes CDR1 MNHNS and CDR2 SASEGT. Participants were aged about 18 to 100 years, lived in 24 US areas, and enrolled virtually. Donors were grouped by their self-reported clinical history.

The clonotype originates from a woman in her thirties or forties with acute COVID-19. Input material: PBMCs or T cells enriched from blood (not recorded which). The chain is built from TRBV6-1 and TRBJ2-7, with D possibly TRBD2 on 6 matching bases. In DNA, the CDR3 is TGTGCCAGCAGTGAAGCGCTGAAGGGAGGATCGCAGTACTTC. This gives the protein CASSEALKGGSQYF.